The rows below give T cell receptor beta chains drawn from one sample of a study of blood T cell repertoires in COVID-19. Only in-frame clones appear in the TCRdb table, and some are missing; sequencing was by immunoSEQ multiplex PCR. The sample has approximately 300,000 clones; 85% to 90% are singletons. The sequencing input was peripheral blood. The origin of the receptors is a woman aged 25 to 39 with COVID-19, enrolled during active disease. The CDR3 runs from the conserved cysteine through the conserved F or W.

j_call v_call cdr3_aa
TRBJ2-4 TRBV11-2 CASSLYSREGKNIQYF
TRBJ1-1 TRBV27 CASTPSGSYTEAFF
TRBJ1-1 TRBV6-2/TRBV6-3 CASSLIRGVDTEAFF
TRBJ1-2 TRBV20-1 CSAWSYGYTF
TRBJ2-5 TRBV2 CASNGAGGTQYF
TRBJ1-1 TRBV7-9 CASSVETGAEAFF
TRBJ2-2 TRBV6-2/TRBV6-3 CASSYFEAGQTGELFF
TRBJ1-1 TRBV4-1 CASSQGQNTEAFF
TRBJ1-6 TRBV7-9 CASSSQGTGPVSPLHF
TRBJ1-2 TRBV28 CASSPRVSPYGYTF
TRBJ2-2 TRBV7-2 CASSLVAGVGTNTGELFF
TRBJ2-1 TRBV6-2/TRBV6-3 CASSSGGEQFF
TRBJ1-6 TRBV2 CASSEARGWVKNSPLHF
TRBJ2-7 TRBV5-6 CASSSSSGDEQYF
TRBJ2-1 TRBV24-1 CATSDRYNEQFF
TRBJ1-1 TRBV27 CASSSLLDRSLVAFF
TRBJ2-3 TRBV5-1 CASSQSEADTQYF
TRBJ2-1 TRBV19 CASSIGGQGYNEQFF
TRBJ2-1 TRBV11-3 CASSSYRYNEQFF
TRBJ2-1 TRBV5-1 CASSSSSGGTDEQFF
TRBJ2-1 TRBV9 CASSVYSERNEQFF
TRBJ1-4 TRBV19 CASSIDIVSPSRGEKLFF
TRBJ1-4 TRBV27 CASSLIGQGITNEKLFF
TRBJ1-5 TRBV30 CAWSVPAGDLGNQPQHF
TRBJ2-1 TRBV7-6 CASSSTGTGNNEQFF
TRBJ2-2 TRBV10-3 CAIRGGLMNTGELFF
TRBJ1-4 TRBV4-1 CASSQAPGQGNEKLFF
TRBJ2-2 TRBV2 CASSGSGPTGELFF